A single T cell receptor (beta chain) is shown here with its context. The sample belongs to a study of response to subunit inactivated influenza vaccine. MiXCR, applied by TCRdb to the RT-PCR reads, yields one record per CDR3 protein. The sample consists of about 830,000 distinct CDR3 sequences, less than 20% of them appearing once. Germline loops: CDR1 LGHNA, CDR2 YSLEER. The V and J ends lost 0 bases and 0 bases respectively, with 6 bases between them. The CDR3 extends over 16 amino acids. The V call is TRBV4-3, the J call TRBJ2-6; no definite D call. The origin of this receptor is a man aged 50 or older who received an inactivated influenza vaccine. Material: PBMCs from blood, obtained roughly 5 days after vaccination. The CDR3 loop reads CASSQDRPSGANVLTF. Here the CDR3 DNA reads TGCGCCAGCAGCCAAGATCGGCCCTCTGGGGCCAACGTCCTGACTTTC.